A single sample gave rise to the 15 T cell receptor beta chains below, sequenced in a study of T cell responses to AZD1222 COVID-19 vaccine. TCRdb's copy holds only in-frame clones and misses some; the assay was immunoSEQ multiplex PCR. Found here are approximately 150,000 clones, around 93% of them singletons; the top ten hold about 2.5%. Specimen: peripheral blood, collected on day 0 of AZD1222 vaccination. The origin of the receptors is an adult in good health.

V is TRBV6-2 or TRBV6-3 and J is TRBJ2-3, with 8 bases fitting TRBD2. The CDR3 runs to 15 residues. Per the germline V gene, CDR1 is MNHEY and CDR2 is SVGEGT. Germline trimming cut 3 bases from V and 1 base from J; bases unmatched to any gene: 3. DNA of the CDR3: TGTGCCAGCAGTTATGTGCGGGGGGGCACAGATACGCAGTATTTT. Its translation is CASSYVRGGTDTQYF.

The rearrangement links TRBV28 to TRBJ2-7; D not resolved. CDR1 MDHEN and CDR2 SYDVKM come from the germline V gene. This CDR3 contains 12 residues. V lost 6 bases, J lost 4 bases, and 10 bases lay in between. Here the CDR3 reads CASSLDTYEQYF. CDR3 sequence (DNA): TGTGCCAGCAGCCTAGATACATACGAGCAGTACTTC.

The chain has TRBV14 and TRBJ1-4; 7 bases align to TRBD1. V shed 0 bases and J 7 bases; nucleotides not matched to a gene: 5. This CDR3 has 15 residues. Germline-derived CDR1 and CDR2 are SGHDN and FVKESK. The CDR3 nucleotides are TGTGCCAGCAGCCAAGATTGGACAGGAGGTGAAAAACTGTTTTTT. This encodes CASSQDWTGGEKLFF.

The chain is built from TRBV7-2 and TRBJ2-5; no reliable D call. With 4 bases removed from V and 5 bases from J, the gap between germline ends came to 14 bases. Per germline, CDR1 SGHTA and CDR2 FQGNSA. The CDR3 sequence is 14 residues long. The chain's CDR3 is CASSSGVAWETQYF. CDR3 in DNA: TGTGCCAGCAGCTCCGGTGTGGCCTGGGAGACCCAGTACTTC.

The CDR3 reads CAWSLPGLAGAHNEQFF. The DNA for the CDR3 is TGTGCCTGGAGTTTACCGGGACTAGCGGGAGCACACAATGAGCAGTTCTTC. The chain uses TRBV30 and TRBJ2-1; TRBD2 agrees at 14 bases. Germline lookup yields CDR1 GTSNPN and CDR2 SVGIG (reference sequence). The V and J ends lost 2 bases and 5 bases, in that order; junction bases with no gene match: 8. CDR3 size: 17 residues. The complete variable domain, with remaining parts taken from reference TRBV30 and TRBJ2-1, reads SQTIHQWPATLVQPVGSPLSLECTVEGTSNPNLYWYRQAAGRGLQLLFYSVGIGQISSEVPQNLSASRPQDRQFILSSKKLLLSDSGFYLCAWSLPGLAGAHNEQFFGPGTRLTVL.

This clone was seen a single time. CDR3: CAWSVSYSNQPQHF. The CDR3 nucleotides read TGTGCCTGGAGTGTTTCTTATAGCAATCAGCCCCAGCATTTT. The chain couples TRBV30 to TRBJ1-5; D is uncertain. The CDR3 extends over 14 amino acids. CDR1 is GTSNPN and CDR2 is SVGIG in the germline V gene (reference sequence). Trimming took off 0 bases at V and 0 bases at J, with 6 bases between the two ends.

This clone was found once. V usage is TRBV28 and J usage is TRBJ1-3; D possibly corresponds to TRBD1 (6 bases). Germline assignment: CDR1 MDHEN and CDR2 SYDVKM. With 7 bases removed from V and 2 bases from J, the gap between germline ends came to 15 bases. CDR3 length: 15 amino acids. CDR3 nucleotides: TGTGCCAGCACTGGGTTGGGGGGCGCTGGAAACACCATATATTTT. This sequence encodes CASTGLGGAGNTIYF.

The CDR3 DNA is TGTGCCAGCAGTGAACAGGGCACGACTAATGAAAAACTGTTTTTT. Translated: CASSEQGTTNEKLFF. This chain joins TRBV2 and TRBJ1-4, with D possibly matching TRBD1 (5 bases). Germline assignment: CDR1 SNHLY and CDR2 FYNNEI. The CDR3 totals 15 residues. Trimming pared 2 bases from V and 2 bases from J, leaving 9 bases between. The whole variable domain, remainder taken from reference TRBV2 and TRBJ1-4, is EPEVTQTPSHQVTQMGQEVILRCVPISNHLYFYWYRQILGQKVEFLVSFYNNEISEKSEIFDDQFSVERPDGSNFTLKIRSTKLEDSAMYFCASSEQGTTNEKLFFGSGTQLSVL.

The CDR3 region is CASRGTGVSFGYTF. As DNA, the CDR3 is TGTGCCAGCAGGGGGACAGGGGTTTCGTTTGGCTACACCTTC. The chain couples TRBV5-5 to TRBJ1-2; TRBD1 matches 10 bases. This CDR3 is built from 14 residues. Germline CDR1 and CDR2: SGHKS and YYEKEE (reference sequence). J lost 7 bases, V lost 5 bases, and 8 bases had no gene match. Full variable domain (missing parts from reference TRBV5-5 and TRBJ1-2): DAGVTQSPTHLIKTRGQQVTLRCSPISGHKSVSWYQQVLGQGPQFIFQYYEKEERGRGNFPDRFSARQFPNYSSELNVNALLLGDSALYLCASRGTGVSFGYTFGSGTRLTVV.

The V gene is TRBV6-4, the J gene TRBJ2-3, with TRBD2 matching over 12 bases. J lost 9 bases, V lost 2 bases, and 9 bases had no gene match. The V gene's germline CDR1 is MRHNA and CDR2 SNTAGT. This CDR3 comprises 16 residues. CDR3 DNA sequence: TGTGCCAGCAGTGACACGCGGACTAGCGGGGTCAACACGCAGTATTTT. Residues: CASSDTRTSGVNTQYF.

In DNA, the CDR3 is TGTGCCAGCAGCTTAGCGGGTGGGACTTCACCCCTCCACTTT. It is translated as CASSLAGGTSPLHF. The chain carries TRBV7-9 and TRBJ1-6; TRBD1 is a possible D gene (5 bases). The CDR3 is made up of 14 amino acids. With 0 bases removed from V and 9 bases from J, the gap between germline ends came to 9 bases. The V gene's germline CDR1 is SEHNR and CDR2 FQNEAQ (reference sequence).

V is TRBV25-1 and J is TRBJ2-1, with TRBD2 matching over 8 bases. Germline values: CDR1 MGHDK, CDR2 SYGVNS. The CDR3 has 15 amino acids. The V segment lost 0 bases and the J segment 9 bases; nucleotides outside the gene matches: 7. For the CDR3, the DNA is TGTGCCAGCAGTGAATACAGGACTAGCAGGACTGAGCAGTTCTTC. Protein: CASSEYRTSRTEQFF.

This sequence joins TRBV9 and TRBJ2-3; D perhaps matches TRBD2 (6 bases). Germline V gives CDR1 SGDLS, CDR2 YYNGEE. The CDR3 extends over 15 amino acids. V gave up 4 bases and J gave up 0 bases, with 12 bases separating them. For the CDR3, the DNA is TGTGCCAGCAGCAATAGCGGACTTAGCACAGATACGCAGTATTTT. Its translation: CASSNSGLSTDTQYF.

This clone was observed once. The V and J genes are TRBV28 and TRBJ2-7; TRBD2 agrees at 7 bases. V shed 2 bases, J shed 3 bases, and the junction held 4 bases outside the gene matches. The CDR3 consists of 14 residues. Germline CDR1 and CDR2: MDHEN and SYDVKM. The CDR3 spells CASSLSGTFYEQYF. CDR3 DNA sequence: TGTGCCAGCAGTTTAAGCGGGACTTTCTACGAGCAGTACTTC.

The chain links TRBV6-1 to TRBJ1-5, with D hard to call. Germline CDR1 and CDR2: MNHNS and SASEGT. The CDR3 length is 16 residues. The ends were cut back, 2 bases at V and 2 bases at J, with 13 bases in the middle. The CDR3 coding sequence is TGTGCCAGCAGTGAATTTGTCGAGATCGGCAATCAGCCCCAGCATTTT. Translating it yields CASSEFVEIGNQPQHF.